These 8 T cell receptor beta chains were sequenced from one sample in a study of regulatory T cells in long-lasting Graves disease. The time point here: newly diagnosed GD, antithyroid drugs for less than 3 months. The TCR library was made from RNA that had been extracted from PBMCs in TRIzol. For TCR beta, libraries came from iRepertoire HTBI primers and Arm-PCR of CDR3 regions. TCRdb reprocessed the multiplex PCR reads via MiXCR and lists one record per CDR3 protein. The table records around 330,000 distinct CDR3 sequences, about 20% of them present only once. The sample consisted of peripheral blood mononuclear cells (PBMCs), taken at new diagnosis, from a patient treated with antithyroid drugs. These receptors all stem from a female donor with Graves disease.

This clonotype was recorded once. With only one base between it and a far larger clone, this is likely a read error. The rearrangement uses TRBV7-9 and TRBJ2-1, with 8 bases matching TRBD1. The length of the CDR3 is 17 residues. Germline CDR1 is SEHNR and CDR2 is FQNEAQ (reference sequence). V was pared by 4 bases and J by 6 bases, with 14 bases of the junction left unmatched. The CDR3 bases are TGTGCCAGCAGCTACAAATGCCGGGACAGGCCTCCCAATGAGCAGTTCTTC. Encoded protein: CASSYKCRDRPPNEQFF.

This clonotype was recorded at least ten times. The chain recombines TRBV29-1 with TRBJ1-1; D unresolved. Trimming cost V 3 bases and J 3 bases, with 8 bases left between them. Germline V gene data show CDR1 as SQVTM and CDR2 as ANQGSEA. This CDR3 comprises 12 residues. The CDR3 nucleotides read TGCAGCGTTGACGACGGATACACTGAAGCTTTCTTT. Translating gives CSVDDGYTEAFF. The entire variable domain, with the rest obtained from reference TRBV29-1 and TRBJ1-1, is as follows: SAVISQKPSRDICQRGTSLTIQCQVDSQVTMMFWYRQQPGQSLTLIATANQGSEATYESGFVIDKFPISRPNLTFSTLTVSNMSPEDSSIYLCSVDDGYTEAFFGQGTRLTVV.

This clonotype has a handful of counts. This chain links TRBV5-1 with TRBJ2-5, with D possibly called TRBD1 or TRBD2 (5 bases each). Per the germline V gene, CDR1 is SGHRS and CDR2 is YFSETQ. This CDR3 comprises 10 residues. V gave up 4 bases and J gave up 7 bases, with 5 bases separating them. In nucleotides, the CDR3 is TGCGCCAGCAGCGGGGGGACCCAGTACTTC. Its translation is CASSGGTQYF. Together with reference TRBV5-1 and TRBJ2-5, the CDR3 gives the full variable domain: KAGVTQTPRYLIKTRGQQVTLSCSPISGHRSVSWYQQTPGQGLQFLFEYFSETQRNKGNFPGRFSGRQFSNSRSEMNVSTLELGDSALYLCASSGGTQYFGPGTRLLVL.

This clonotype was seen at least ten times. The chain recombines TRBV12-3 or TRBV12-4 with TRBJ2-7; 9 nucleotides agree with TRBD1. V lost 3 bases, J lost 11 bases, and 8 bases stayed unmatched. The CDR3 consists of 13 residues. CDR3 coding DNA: TGTGCCAGCAGTTTGGACACAGGGGGCCCCGAGTACTTC. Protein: CASSLDTGGPEYF.

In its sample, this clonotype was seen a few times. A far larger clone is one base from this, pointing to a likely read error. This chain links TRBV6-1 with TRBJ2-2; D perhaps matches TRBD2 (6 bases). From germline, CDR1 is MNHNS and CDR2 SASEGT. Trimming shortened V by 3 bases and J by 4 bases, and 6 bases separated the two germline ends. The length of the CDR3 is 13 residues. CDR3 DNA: TGTGCCAGCAGTGACGGGAGCACCGGGGAGCTGTTTTTT. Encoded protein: CASSDGSTGELFF.

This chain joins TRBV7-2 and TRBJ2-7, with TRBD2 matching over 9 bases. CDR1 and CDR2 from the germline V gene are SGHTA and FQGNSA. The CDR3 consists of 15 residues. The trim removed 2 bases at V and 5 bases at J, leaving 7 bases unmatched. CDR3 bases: TGTGCCAGCAGCTTAAGTGCGGGAGGGATTAACGAGCAGTACTTC. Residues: CASSLSAGGINEQYF.

The CDR3 is CASSEALNTEAFF. The CDR3 coding sequence is TGTGCCAGCAGTGAAGCCTTGAACACTGAAGCTTTCTTT. The chain employs TRBV6-4 and TRBJ1-1, with no clear D. This CDR3 contains 13 residues. V was pared by 3 bases and J by 0 bases, with 5 bases between. Germline CDR1 MRHNA, CDR2 SNTAGT.

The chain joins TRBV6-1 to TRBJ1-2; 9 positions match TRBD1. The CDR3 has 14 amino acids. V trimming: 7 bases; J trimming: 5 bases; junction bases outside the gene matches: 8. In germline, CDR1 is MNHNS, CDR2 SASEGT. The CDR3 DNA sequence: TGTGCCAGCACCCGCCAGACAGGGGGATATGGCTACACCTTC. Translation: CASTRQTGGYGYTF.